One TCR beta chain is described in this entry. This CDR3 is built from 16 residues. Losses at the gene ends were 5 bases for V and 9 bases for J; bases not matched to a gene: 12. Germline CDR1 is LNHDA and CDR2 is SQIVND (reference sequence). This sample was included in a study of blood T cell repertoires in COVID-19. All recovered Cohort 3 donors got two negative PCRs, got clearance, or saw symptom resolution. The repertoire was sequenced with immunoSEQ multiplex PCR; TCRdb's copy has only in-frame clones and lacks some. The sample lists roughly 380,000 clones; around 87% were seen once. The clonotype comes from a man aged 25-45 years who had recovered from COVID-19. Sequencing input: PBMCs or T cells enriched from blood (not recorded which). The chain is built from TRBV19 and TRBJ1-6; 8 bases fit TRBD1. The DNA for the CDR3 is TGTGCCAGTAGTCACACATTCGACAGGGGTAGTTCACCCCTCCACTTT. Its translation: CASSHTFDRGSSPLHF. Filled out from reference TRBV19 and TRBJ1-6, the complete variable domain reads DGGITQSPKYLFRKEGQNVTLSCEQNLNHDAMYWYRQDPGQGLRLIYYSQIVNDFQKGDIAEGYSVSREKKESFPLTVTSAQKNPTAFYLCASSHTFDRGSSPLHFGNGTRLTVT.